This T cell receptor beta chain was identified in a study of blood T cell repertoires in COVID-19. Study background: Sites across the United States, Italy and Spain contributed samples from acute and convalescent COVID-19. T cells, B-cell-depleted T cells, or PBMCs supplied cDNA or gDNA.

In the source study's methods: Nucleated cell number was recorded as an estimate derived from reference gene primer amplification. TCRdb keeps only in-frame clones here, not all; method: immunoSEQ multiplex PCR. V, J and clone size are those of that table, while D and trimming were read from the DNA. The sample comprises approximately 58,000 clones, approximately 80% of which are singletons, and 5.6% rests with the top ten. CDR1 is SGDLS and CDR2 is YYNGEE in the germline V gene. J lost 2 bases, V lost 4 bases, and 9 bases had no gene match. This CDR3 has 18 amino acids. In this sample, this clone turned up once.

This TCR came from a woman aged 60-70 years with acute or convalescent COVID-19. V and J are TRBV9 and TRBJ2-2, with 12 bases aligning to TRBD2. Source material: peripheral blood. The CDR3 nucleotides read TGTGCCAGCAGCCCTCTAGCGGGGGGGCTCTTTAACACCGGGGAGCTGTTTTTT. Encoded protein: CASSPLAGGLFNTGELFF.